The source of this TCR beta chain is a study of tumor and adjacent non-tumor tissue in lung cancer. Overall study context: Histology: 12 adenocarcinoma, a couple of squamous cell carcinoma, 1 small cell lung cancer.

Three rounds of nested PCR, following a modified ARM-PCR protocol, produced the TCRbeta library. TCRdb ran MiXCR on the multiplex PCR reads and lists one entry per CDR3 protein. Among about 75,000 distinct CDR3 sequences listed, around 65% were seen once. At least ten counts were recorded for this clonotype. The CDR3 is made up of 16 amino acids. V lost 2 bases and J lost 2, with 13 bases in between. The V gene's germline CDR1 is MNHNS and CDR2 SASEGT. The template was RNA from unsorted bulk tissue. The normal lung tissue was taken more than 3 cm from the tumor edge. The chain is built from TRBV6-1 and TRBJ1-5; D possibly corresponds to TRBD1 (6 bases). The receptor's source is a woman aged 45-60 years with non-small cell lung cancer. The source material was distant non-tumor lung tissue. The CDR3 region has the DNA TGTGCCAGCAGTGAACGAGGGGGGTCCCGCAATCAGCCCCAGCATTTT. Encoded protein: CASSERGGSRNQPQHF.